This record looks at one T cell receptor beta chain sequence and its context. What antigen it recognizes has not been identified. Base qualities are not provided; no much larger clone lies one nucleotide away. This specimen belongs to a study of shared T cell receptors in the human thymus (dated by TCRdb to the early 2020s). For the wider study: The study investigated the way shared, self-reactive T-cell receptor alpha chains are produced in the human thymus.

Library preparation employed the immunoSEQ multiplex PCR assay. The immuneACCESS repertoire file appears here via TCRdb, limited to in-frame rearrangements. These files lack a portion of the clones; in checked studies, under half of the deficit traces to unresolved V genes, and the cause of the others is not known. The sample table contains 650,000 to 950,000 clones; only one count was recorded for 70% to 90% of them. The ten largest clones take up 0.008% to 0.011% of the sample. The same sample was also studied in work on human thymus T cells. That second publication adds: Donors were immunologically healthy infants undergoing open corrective cardiac surgery for congenital heart defects in Finland. Thymus tissue was collected as surgical resects that were removed during corrective cardiac surgery. V and J gene segment usage appeared biased in both thymic and peripheral blood repertoires. According to the related research, thymic TCR repertoires were highly overlapping among unrelated individuals. TCR alpha and beta repertoires from roughly 8 infant thymus samples and a few related peripheral blood samples were characterized in the study. The cohort included several male and a couple of female infants, with donor ages spanning 7 to 244 days. After being mechanically released from the tissue, thymocytes were kept at -70 degrees C in pellets of about 8.5-32 million cells. Genomic DNA was extracted from frozen cell pellets with a QIAsymphony instrument. TCRB and TCRAD loci were amplified from a standardized quantity of quality-controlled genomic DNA using the immunoSEQ multiplex PCR assay. The amplicons spanned the V(D)J region and were long enough to cover the CDR3 and allow V and J genes to be identified. Through the commercial immunoSEQ service, the amplicons were sequenced on an Illumina platform. Primer bias and sequencing errors were corrected using previously described methods, and TCRAD and TCRB definitions followed the IMGT database. The repertoires were analysed using immunoSEQ Analyzer 3.0 and VDJTools for basic statistics, V/J segment usage, diversity estimates, rarefaction and pairwise overlap. Diversity was estimated with Chao1, ChaoE, Efron-Thisted, Shannon and inverse Simpson indices, and also on datasets down-sampled to the smallest sample. For repertoire overlap, CDR3 nucleotide sequence, V gene and J gene had to match strictly, and clustering was done by Jaccard-based multidimensional scaling. On average, thymus samples yielded about 810,000 unique TCRB clonotypes, whereas blood samples yielded approximately 84,000.

What was sequenced was thymocytes. This receptor was obtained from a girl under three years old with a congenital heart defect. Donor details come from another sample of the same person, matched by shared clones.

The nucleotide sequence reads as follows: TGTGCCAGCAGCGTAGACTTCGGGGGGGACAGGGATAATCAGCCCCAGCATTTT. Its product reads: CASSVDFGGDRDNQPQHF. The chain couples TRBV9 to TRBJ1-5; TRBD1 fits 9 bases in the junction. CDR1 and CDR2 were assigned from the germline V gene as SGDLS and YYNGEE. After removal of 0 bases from V and 4 bases from J, the junction retains 11 bases not matched to a gene. Measured from the cysteine to the phenylalanine, the CDR3 is 18 residues long. The retained sequence is limited to the CDR3, 54 bases, with the frame set at the first base.